This paragraph covers one TCR beta chain sequence. The data stem from a study of CD8 T cells in Susac syndrome. Germline V gene lookup returns CDR1 SQVTM and CDR2 ANQGSEA. This CDR3 has 16 residues. The J segment lost 3 bases and the V segment lost 0 bases, leaving 7 bases of the junction unmatched. An amount of RNA that ranged from 0.5 to 1 ug was reverse transcribed with random hexamers. TCRdb passed the immunoSEQ multiplex PCR reads through MiXCR, listing each CDR3 protein once. The sample yields a few hundred thousand distinct CDR3 sequences, 75% to 90% seen once. The source material was CD8+ T cells from PBMCs. This chain uses TRBV29-1 with TRBJ2-7; the match to TRBD1 covers 11 bases. The clonotype originates from a human donor with multiple sclerosis. The CDR3 sequence is CSVEEGGTGGRYEQYF. The DNA for the CDR3 is TGCAGCGTTGAAGAGGGAGGGACAGGGGGTCGCTACGAGCAGTACTTC.